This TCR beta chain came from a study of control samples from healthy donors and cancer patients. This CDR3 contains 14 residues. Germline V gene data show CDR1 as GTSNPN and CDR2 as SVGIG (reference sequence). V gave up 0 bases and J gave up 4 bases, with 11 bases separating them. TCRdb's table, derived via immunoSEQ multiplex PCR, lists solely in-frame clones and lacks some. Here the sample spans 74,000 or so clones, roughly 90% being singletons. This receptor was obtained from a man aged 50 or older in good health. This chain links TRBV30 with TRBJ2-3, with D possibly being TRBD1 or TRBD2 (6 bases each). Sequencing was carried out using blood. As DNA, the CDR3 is TGTGCCTGGAGTGTACTAGCAGGGGCAGATACGCAGTATTTT. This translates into CAWSVLAGADTQYF. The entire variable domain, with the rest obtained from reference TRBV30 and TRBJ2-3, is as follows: SQTIHQWPATLVQPVGSPLSLECTVEGTSNPNLYWYRQAAGRGLQLLFYSVGIGQISSEVPQNLSASRPQDRQFILSSKKLLLSDSGFYLCAWSVLAGADTQYFGPGTRLTVL.